This T cell receptor beta chain came from a study of blood T cell repertoires in COVID-19. Study summary: Whether acute or convalescent, the COVID-19 samples came from the United States, Italy and Spain. PBMCs, B-cell-depleted T cells, or T cells provided the cDNA or gDNA that made up the material.

Only in-frame clones appear in the TCRdb table, and some are missing; sequencing was by immunoSEQ multiplex PCR. This table has a few hundred thousand clones, approximately 91% appearing once. The study recruited people aged roughly 18 to 95 years across around 24 US areas. Cohorts were determined from participant-reported clinical history. This CDR3 comprises 15 residues. CDR1 is SGHNT and CDR2 is YYREEE in the germline V gene (reference sequence). V lost 4 bases and J lost 5; bases outside the gene matches: 3. The chain is built from TRBV5-4 and TRBJ2-2; 12 nucleotides align to TRBD2. This TCR derives from a woman in her thirties or forties who had been exposed to COVID-19. Source material: PBMCs or T cells enriched from blood (not recorded which). As DNA, the CDR3 is TGTGCCAGCAGCCGACTAGCGGGAGAGACCGGGGAGCTGTTTTTT. This gives the protein CASSRLAGETGELFF.